The present T cell receptor (beta chain) was sequenced within a study of blood T cell repertoires in COVID-19. Study overall: Collection of acute and convalescent COVID-19 samples took place in the United States, Italy and Spain. Sample material is recorded as cDNA or gDNA derived from T cells, B-cell-depleted T cells, or PBMCs.

With 1 base clipped from V and 2 bases from J, the junction kept 6 bases outside the gene matches. This CDR3 has 16 amino acids. The germline CDR1 and CDR2 sequences are LGHNA and YNFKEQ. Methods used by the authors: Reference gene primer amplification in the assay estimated nucleated cell counts. Generated by immunoSEQ multiplex PCR, the TCRdb table keeps only in-frame clones and is missing some. The V and J calls and clone size are taken from that table; D and trimming were inferred from the DNA. Here the sample spans 120,000 or so clones, over 60% being singletons. This chain uses TRBV4-2 with TRBJ2-7; TRBD2 matches at 9 bases. The clonotype was recovered from a woman older than 75 with active or convalescent COVID-19. The sequenced material came from peripheral blood. The CDR3 coding sequence is TGTGCCAGCAGCCAAGTTGCGGGAGGGGTAACCTACGAGCAGTACTTC. Translating it yields CASSQVAGGVTYEQYF.